The sequence of this T cell receptor (beta chain) was determined in a study of cytomegalovirus exposure and HLA in healthy donors. In the study overall: According to later analysis, the same platform produced the roughly 130 validation and several hundred first-cohort repertoires. General study results and limits: The study listed roughly 150 cytomegalovirus-associated TCR beta chains. Reports credit the classifier with highly specific, highly sensitive diagnosis of cytomegalovirus status. Rarity held for most TCR sequences, but there were some public TCRs that occurred in many donors.

V lost 4 bases to trimming and J lost 4 bases, with 11 bases between them. The CDR3 length is 13 residues. Per germline, CDR1 SGHKS and CDR2 YYEKEE (reference sequence). Remarks on this clone: The target antigen is unknown.

Assay used: immunoSEQ multiplex PCR; TCRdb lists only in-frame clones, some missing. The profile shows some 170,000 clones, more than 75% of them singletons. V usage is TRBV5-5 and J usage is TRBJ1-2; D gene uncertain. This TCR was sampled from a woman aged 30 to 39 in good health and CMV-seronegative. Material: PBMCs. The CDR3 protein is CASSPPGGYGYTF. CDR3 nucleotide sequence: TGTGCCAGCAGCCCCCCAGGAGGCTATGGCTACACCTTC.